The rows below give T cell receptor beta chains drawn from one sample of a study of response to subunit inactivated influenza vaccine. One entry per CDR3 protein results from TCRdb running MiXCR on the RT-PCR reads. The table lists about 160,000 distinct CDR3 sequences, approximately 11% of them singletons. This material consisted of non-naive T cells sorted from PBMCs, taken 45 days after vaccination. The receptors derive from a man aged 50 to 59 who received an inactivated influenza vaccine. CDR3s leave out the opening cysteine and the closing phenylalanine or tryptophan.

ASSDPTSGGYEQF TRBJ2-1 TRBV10-1
ASSPSGGRLF TRBJ1-4 TRBV7-2
ASSVEQRGAFQETQY TRBJ2-5 TRBV9
ASSRITEAF TRBJ1-1 TRBV5-6
ASGPTFSYEQY TRBJ2-7 TRBV27
SAPTGPSGNTIY TRBJ1-3 TRBV20-1
SARSLALYNEQF TRBJ2-1 TRBV20-1
ASSLASGSEETQY TRBJ2-5 TRBV5-1
ASGLGTGRETQY TRBJ2-5 TRBV12-5
ASSWTGGDTGELF TRBJ2-2 TRBV6-1
ASSAEVGGYT TRBJ1-2 TRBV7-2
ASSLGGPAVSTGELF TRBJ2-2 TRBV12-3/TRBV12-4
AISEIASTYEQY TRBJ2-7 TRBV10-3
ASSFTAGGETQY TRBJ2-5 TRBV28
ASSLKGRLTEAF TRBJ1-1 TRBV28
ASSTHPRPVNTGELF TRBJ2-2 TRBV27
ASSDLRVQTGELF TRBJ2-2 TRBV10-2
ASSLQGPNEQF TRBJ2-1 TRBV11-2
ASSQDNQRGPNEQF TRBJ2-1 TRBV4-3
ASSLERTEQY TRBJ2-7 TRBV5-1
ASSDPFSTDTQY TRBJ2-3 TRBV2
ASSLPGQGPSYEQY TRBJ2-7 TRBV18
ASSVGGSASGQY TRBJ2-3 TRBV9
ASSPIKWAPSNQPQH TRBJ1-5 TRBV28
ASSQERPNSPLH TRBJ1-6 TRBV3-1
ATSSNRGSSYEQY TRBJ2-7 TRBV15
ASRLNRGWGDTQY TRBJ2-3 TRBV28
ASSFAGGHQETQY TRBJ2-5 TRBV5-1
ASSTSLTSGNTIY TRBJ1-3 TRBV12-3/TRBV12-4
ASSSPMGYEQF TRBJ2-1 TRBV6-1